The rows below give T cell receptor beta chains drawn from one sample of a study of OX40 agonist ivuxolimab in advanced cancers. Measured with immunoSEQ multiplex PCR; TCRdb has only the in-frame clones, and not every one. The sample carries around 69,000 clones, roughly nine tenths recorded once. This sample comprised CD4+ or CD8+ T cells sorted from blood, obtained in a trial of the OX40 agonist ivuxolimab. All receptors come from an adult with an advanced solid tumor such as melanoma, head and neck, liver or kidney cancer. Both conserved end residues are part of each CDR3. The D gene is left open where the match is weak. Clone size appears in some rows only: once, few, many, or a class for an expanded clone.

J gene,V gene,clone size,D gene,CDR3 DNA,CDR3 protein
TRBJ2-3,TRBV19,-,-,TGTGCCAGTAGAGGTAGCGGTTCGGATACGCAGTATTTT,CASRGSGSDTQYF
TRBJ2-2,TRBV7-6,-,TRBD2,TGTGCCAGCAGCCTTCAACGGGGAGGGACCGGGGAGCTGTTTTTT,CASSLQRGGTGELFF
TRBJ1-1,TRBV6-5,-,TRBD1,TGTGCCAGCAGGAGGGCAGGGGGCTCGAACACTGAAGCTTTCTTT,CASRRAGGSNTEAFF
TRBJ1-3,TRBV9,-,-,TGTGCCAGCAGCGTAGAAAGGACCGGAAACACCATATATTTT,CASSVERTGNTIYF
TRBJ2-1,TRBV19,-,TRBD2,TGTGCCAGTGGTCTAGCGGGGGTTAATGAGCAGTTCTTC,CASGLAGVNEQFF
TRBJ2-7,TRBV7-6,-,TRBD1,TGTGCCAGCAGCCTAGGGACAGGGTCGGGCGAGCAGTACTTC,CASSLGTGSGEQYF
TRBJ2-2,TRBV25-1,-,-,TGTGCCAGCAGTGAACTAGCGAACACCGGGGAGCTGTTTTTT,CASSELANTGELFF
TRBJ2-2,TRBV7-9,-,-,TGTGCCAGCAGCTTAGGGTCAGGGGACACCGGGGAGCTGTTTTTT,CASSLGSGDTGELFF
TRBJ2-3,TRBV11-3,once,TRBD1,TGTGCCAGCAGCCCCCCCCGACAGGGTGCCTCGGATACGCAGTATTTT,CASSPPRQGASDTQYF
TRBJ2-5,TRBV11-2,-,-,TGTGCCAGCAGCTTAGCGGTACAAGAGACCCAGTACTTC,CASSLAVQETQYF
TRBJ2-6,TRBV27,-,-,TGTGCCAGCAACCCCGGGTGGGGGGTATCTGGGGCCAACGTCCTGACTTTC,CASNPGWGVSGANVLTF
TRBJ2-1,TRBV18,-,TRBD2,TGTGCCAGCTCACATACTAGCGTCTACAACAATGAGCAGTTCTTC,CASSHTSVYNNEQFF
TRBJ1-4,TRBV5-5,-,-,TGTGCCAGCAGTTTCCTCGGGGAAAAACTGTTTTTT,CASSFLGEKLFF
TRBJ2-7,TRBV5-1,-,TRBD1,TGCGCCAGCAGCTTGGCCGGGACAGGGGCGGAAGAGCAGTACTTC,CASSLAGTGAEEQYF
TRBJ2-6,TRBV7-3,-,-,TGTGCCAGCAGCCCCCTGGTACCTGGGGCCAACGTCCTGACTTTC,CASSPLVPGANVLTF
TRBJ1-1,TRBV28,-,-,TGTGCCAGCGCTAGTGTCGGCTTGAACACTGAAGCTTTCTTT,CASASVGLNTEAFF
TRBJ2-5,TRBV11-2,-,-,TGTGCCAGCAGCTTAGCGACAGGTGGGGAGACCCAGTACTTC,CASSLATGGETQYF
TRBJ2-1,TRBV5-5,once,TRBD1,TGTGCCAGCAGCTTTGACAGGGGGAGGTACAATGAGCAGTTCTTC,CASSFDRGRYNEQFF
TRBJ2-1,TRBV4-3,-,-,TGCGCCAGCAGCCAAGGGAGAAGTTCGTACCGCAATGAGCAGTTCTTC,CASSQGRSSYRNEQFF
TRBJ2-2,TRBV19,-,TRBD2,TGTGCCAGCCATAGCGGGAGGCTTGACGGGGAGCTGTTTTTT,CASHSGRLDGELFF
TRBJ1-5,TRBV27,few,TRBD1,TGTGCCAGCAGTTCAGGGACAGTCCCTCGGCAGCCCCAGCATTTT,CASSSGTVPRQPQHF
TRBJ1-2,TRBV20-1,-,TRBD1,TGCAGTGCCCGGACAGGGGACGGCTACACCTTC,CSARTGDGYTF
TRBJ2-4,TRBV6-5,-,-,TGTGCCAGCAGAACCGACAGGGGAGGGAACATTCAGTACTTC,CASRTDRGGNIQYF
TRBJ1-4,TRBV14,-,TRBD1,TGTGCCAGCAGCCGAGAGACAGGGTCAGGGAAAAAACTGTTTTTT,CASSRETGSGKKLFF
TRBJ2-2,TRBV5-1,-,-,TGCGCCAGCAGCGTAGCTGTCACCGGGGAGCTGTTTTTT,CASSVAVTGELFF
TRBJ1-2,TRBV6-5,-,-,TGTGCCAGCAGTAAGCCGGGAGCCTCACTCTATGGCTACACCTTC,CASSKPGASLYGYTF
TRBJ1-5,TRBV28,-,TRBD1,TGTGCCAGCAGCCCTTGGACAGGGGGCAATCAGCCCCAGCATTTT,CASSPWTGGNQPQHF
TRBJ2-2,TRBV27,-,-,TGTGCCAGCAGTTTATCGGTTTCAGGGGGGACCGGGGAGCTGTTTTTT,CASSLSVSGGTGELFF
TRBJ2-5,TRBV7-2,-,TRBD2,TGTGCCAGCAGCTTAGAGCGGGATTCGGCCCAGTACTTC,CASSLERDSAQYF
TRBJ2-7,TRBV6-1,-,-,TGTGCCAGCAGCCGTTTGAGCCCCTACGAGCAGTACTTC,CASSRLSPYEQYF
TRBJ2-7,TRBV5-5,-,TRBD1,TGTGCCAGCAGCGCCCCGGGACAGGGGGCTAACGAGCAGTACTTC,CASSAPGQGANEQYF
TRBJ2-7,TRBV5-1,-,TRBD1,TGCGCCAGCAGCTTGGTCCCGGGACAGGCGTCCTACGAGCAGTACTTC,CASSLVPGQASYEQYF
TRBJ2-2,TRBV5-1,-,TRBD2,TGCGCCAGCAGCCGATCTAGCGGGAGCACCATCGGGGAGCTGTTTTTT,CASSRSSGSTIGELFF
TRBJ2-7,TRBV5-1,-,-,TGCGCCAGCAGCTTGGTACAGGGACTCGGGTACGAGCAGTACTTC,CASSLVQGLGYEQYF
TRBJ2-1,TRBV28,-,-,TGTGCCAGCAGCCCCCGGCAGGAGCAGTTCTTC,CASSPRQEQFF
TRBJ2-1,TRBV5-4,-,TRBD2,TGTGCCAGCAGCTTGGCCGGGACTAGCGGACTTATTGGGCAGTTCTTC,CASSLAGTSGLIGQFF
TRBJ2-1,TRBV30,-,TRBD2,TGTGCCTGGAGCGCACGGACTAGCAGTGAGCAGTTCTTC,CAWSARTSSEQFF
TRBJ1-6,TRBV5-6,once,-,TGTGCCAGCAGCGGGATGAGCTATAATTCACCCCTCCACTTT,CASSGMSYNSPLHF
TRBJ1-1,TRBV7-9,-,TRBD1,TGTGCCAGCAGCTATTCCCCAGGGGGCACTGAAGCTTTCTTT,CASSYSPGGTEAFF
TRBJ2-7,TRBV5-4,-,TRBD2,TGTGCCAGCAGCCAAAGGCTAGCGGGAGGTGGCGAGCAGTACTTC,CASSQRLAGGGEQYF
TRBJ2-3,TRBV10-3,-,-,TGTGCCATCAGTGGGGACGGCTTGAGGGGAGATACGCAGTATTTT,CAISGDGLRGDTQYF
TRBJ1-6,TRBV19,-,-,TGTGCCAGTAGTATTTTTCTCGGATCCAATAATTCACCCCTCCACTTT,CASSIFLGSNNSPLHF